The T cell receptor beta chain under discussion was sequenced for a study of neurological immune-mediated disorders. The J segment lost 8 bases and the V segment lost 5 bases, leaving 13 bases of the junction unmatched. Looked up from germline, CDR1 is MNHEY and CDR2 is SVGAGI. The CDR3 runs 17 residues. One entry per CDR3 protein, called by TCRdb with MiXCR from the 5' RACE reads. In the table there are about 77,000 distinct CDR3 sequences, about 9.4% of which are singletons. General study results and limits: None of the CDR3 amino acid sequences found in expanded clones was shared across subjects. This suggests that the TCR-beta repertoires were private in all groups.

This clonotype occurred many times. The antigen remains unidentified. V gene TRBV6-5 combines with J gene TRBJ1-6; 9 bases map to TRBD1. This receptor was taken from a middle-aged man in good health. What was sequenced was PBMCs. CDR3 sequence: CASSRGTPGQGYSPLHF. The CDR3 DNA sequence: TGTGCCAGCAGTCGAGGGACACCGGGACAGGGATATTCACCCCTCCACTTT.